Listed below are T cell receptor beta chains from one sample, sequenced in a study of blood T cell repertoires in COVID-19. Assay: immunoSEQ multiplex PCR; the TCRdb copy retains only in-frame clones and omits some. The profile shows some 370,000 clones, approximately 87% of them singletons. Input material: peripheral blood. Source of these receptors: a woman younger than 45 with COVID-19, enrolled during active disease. The CDR3 runs from the conserved cysteine through the conserved F or W. A D gene is named only where the DNA matches it firmly. Only part of the rows carry a size: once, few, many, or a class if the clone is expanded.

J,V,D,size,CDR3,DNA
TRBJ1-6,TRBV30,.,.,CAWSVTLRTNSPLHF,TGTGCCTGGAGTGTAACCTTACGGACAAATTCACCCCTCCACTTT
TRBJ2-1,TRBV2,.,.,CASSERGALYNEQFF,TGTGCCAGCAGTGAACGGGGGGCCTTATACAATGAGCAGTTCTTC
TRBJ2-5,TRBV19,TRBD1,.,CASSGDRDGQTQYF,TGTGCCAGTAGTGGTGACAGGGATGGGCAGACCCAGTACTTC
TRBJ2-5,TRBV27,TRBD2,.,CASSSLSVSGRETQYF,TGTGCCAGCAGTTCCCTTTCGGTTAGCGGGAGAGAGACCCAGTACTTC
TRBJ2-7,TRBV27,TRBD2,.,CASRGTSPSYEQYF,TGTGCCAGCAGAGGGACTAGTCCCTCCTACGAGCAGTACTTC
TRBJ2-3,TRBV5-1,.,.,CASSSSRSTDTQYF,TGCGCCAGCAGCTCCTCTAGAAGCACAGATACGCAGTATTTT
TRBJ2-2,TRBV6-4,TRBD1,.,CASSAGGNTGELFF,TGTGCCAGCAGTGCAGGGGGGAACACCGGGGAGCTGTTTTTT
TRBJ1-1,TRBV5-1,.,once,CASRTGNTEAFF,TGCGCCAGCAGAACGGGGAACACTGAAGCTTTCTTT
TRBJ2-7,TRBV28,TRBD1,few,CASSFYPGGEQYF,TGTGCCAGCAGTTTTTACCCAGGGGGCGAGCAGTACTTC
TRBJ2-7,TRBV7-2,.,few,CASSLDSAGVREQYF,TGTGCCAGCAGCTTAGATTCGGCAGGGGTTCGGGAGCAGTACTTC
TRBJ2-1,TRBV7-3,TRBD1,.,CASSLVGTGSEQFF,TGTGCCAGCAGCTTAGTCGGGACAGGGAGTGAGCAGTTCTTC
TRBJ2-7,TRBV10-3,TRBD2,.,CVSPKQDFYSGRAHEQYF,TGTGTATCCCCAAAACAGGATTTTTATAGCGGGAGGGCCCACGAGCAGTACTTC
TRBJ2-5,TRBV5-1,TRBD2,.,CASRPSGLAGVETQYF,TGCGCCAGCAGGCCATCGGGACTAGCGGGAGTGGAGACCCAGTACTTC
TRBJ1-4,TRBV16,TRBD1,.,CASSRRQGTNEKLFF,TGTGCCAGCAGCCGCCGACAGGGGACTAATGAAAAACTGTTTTTT
TRBJ2-2,TRBV15,TRBD1,few,CATRTDRDTGELFF,TGTGCCACCAGGACGGACAGGGACACCGGGGAGCTGTTTTTT